This section outlines one T cell receptor beta chain sequence together with its context. The antigen remains undetermined. Amplification yielded TCR beta CDR3 regions, with RNA transcripts as the source. Initially, a first-round RT-PCR of the TCR CDR3 employed the HTBI primer set. TCRdb analysed the multiplex PCR reads with MiXCR anew, one entry per CDR3 protein. The sample includes roughly 500,000 distinct CDR3 sequences, 40% to 50% of them seen just once. Germline V gene lookup returns CDR1 SGHTA and CDR2 FQGTGA. The CDR3 sequence is 14 residues long. The germline V and J ends were trimmed by 0 bases and 3 bases, with 8 bases remaining between them. This sample was taken from a study of T cells in Graves' hyperthyroidism and ophthalmopathy. Findings and limits, study-wide: Stable hyperthyroidism and ophthalmopathy were separated using 13 V-J signatures.

The V gene is TRBV7-3, the J gene TRBJ1-1, with no clear D. The source material was peripheral blood or thyroid tissue (not recorded which). This sequence originates from an adult woman with Graves' disease, either hyperthyroidism or ophthalmopathy (not recorded which). The CDR3 protein is CASSLTGFDTEAFF. The CDR3 coding sequence is TGTGCCAGCAGCTTAACAGGGTTCGACACTGAAGCTTTCTTT.